This T cell receptor beta chain was recorded in a study of radiotherapy plus CTLA-4 blockade in lung cancer. On the study more broadly: 15% to 20% of patients responded objectively, and 31% achieved disease control. General study results and limits: Reported findings show early blood T cell clone dynamics, with interferon-beta, best predicted response. Among blood TCR repertoires after radiotherapy plus ipilimumab, tumor-derived clones expanded.

The V gene lost 7 bases and the J gene lost 3 bases, with 13 bases spanning the gap. CDR1 and CDR2 from the germline V gene are SGHRS and YFSETQ. CDR3 length: 14 amino acids. A note on this clone: Its antigen remains unidentified.

TCRdb's copy holds only in-frame clones and misses some; the assay was immunoSEQ multiplex PCR. The table lists about 33,000 clones, over 75% of them singletons. Those patients who had chemo-refractory metastatic non-small-cell lung cancer were given focal radiation along with CTLA-4 blockade through ipilimumab. The receptor's source is a human donor with non-small cell lung cancer that progressed on radiotherapy plus ipilimumab. The specimen comprised peripheral blood, sampled from a patient treated with radiotherapy plus ipilimumab. J is TRBJ2-2 and V is TRBV5-1; tentative D call: TRBD2 (6 bases). CDR3 sequence reads: CASDYGGDTGELFF. In nucleotides, the CDR3 is TGCGCCAGCGATTACGGAGGGGACACCGGGGAGCTGTTTTTT.